Reported below is one T cell receptor (beta chain). This entry belongs to a study of shared clonotypes between healthy human individuals. The V end lost 4 bases, the J end lost 4 bases, and 12 bases lay between the germline ends. Looked up from germline, CDR1 is SGHRS and CDR2 is YFSETQ. This CDR3 has 13 residues. Naive CD8 cells lacked CD45RO, underwent positive selection for CCR7 and left out terminally differentiated effector memory CD45RA+ cells. TCRdb's table, derived via immunoSEQ multiplex PCR, lists solely in-frame clones and lacks some. This sample has around 620,000 clones, with approximately 95% found just once.

This clonotype was sampled from a woman aged 25 to 39 in good health. The specimen sequenced was naive CD8+ T cells sorted from blood. The rearrangement uses TRBV5-1 and TRBJ2-7; D call uncertain. CDR3 sequence: CASSREITYEQYF. The CDR3 nucleotides read TGCGCCAGCAGCAGGGAAATTACGTACGAGCAGTACTTC.